Below, 29 T cell receptor beta chains from the same sample are listed, as sequenced in a study of T-cell reconstitution after alpha-beta-depleted transplantation in children. Unique molecular identifiers were used in preparing the TCRbeta library. TCRdb independently ran MiXCR on the PCR reads; one entry per CDR3 protein. Found here are 500,000 to 650,000 distinct CDR3 sequences, approximately 13% of them singletons; the top ten hold around 2.2%. The source was PBMCs, mostly from graft donor cells, collected 360 days after TCRalphabeta/CD19-depleted stem cell transplant. The source of these receptors is a male patient younger than 18 who had a stem cell transplant for acute myeloid leukemia, so the T cells may come from the graft donor.

This clonotype was found many times. The rearrangement uses TRBV9 and TRBJ2-7; 8 nucleotides match TRBD1. Germline-derived CDR1 and CDR2 are SGDLS and YYNGEE. This CDR3 region has 13 residues. With 3 bases clipped from V and 6 bases from J, the junction kept 5 bases outside the gene matches. DNA for the CDR3: TGTGCCAGCAGCGCTCAGGGGGCCCGCGAGCAGTACTTC. Translating gives CASSAQGAREQYF.

This clonotype was counted between two and nine times. This sequence joins TRBV20-1 and TRBJ2-7; tentatively, D is TRBD2 (6 bases). With 0 bases removed from V and 3 bases from J, the gap between germline ends came to 15 bases. CDR1 DFQATT and CDR2 SNEGSKA come from the germline V gene (reference sequence). The length of the CDR3 is 15 residues. The CDR3 spells CSARDHRTTFYEQYF. Here the CDR3 DNA reads TGCAGTGCTAGAGATCATCGGACTACCTTCTACGAGCAGTACTTC.

The chain joins TRBV11-2 to TRBJ2-1; TRBD2 matches at 11 bases. The CDR3 is 20 residues long. CDR1 and CDR2 (germline): SGHAT, FQNNGV. Trimming at V came to 3 bases and at J to 2 bases, leaving 15 bases not matched to a gene. CDR3 in amino acids: CASSFRDPGTSGSTYNEQFF. The CDR3 DNA sequence: TGTGCCAGCAGCTTTCGCGATCCCGGGACTAGCGGCTCCACCTACAATGAGCAGTTCTTC.

J is TRBJ2-7 and V is TRBV7-2; D gene unclear. Germline-derived CDR1 and CDR2 are SGHTA and FQGNSA. This CDR3 region has 14 residues. V was clipped by 1 base and J by 5 bases, with 12 bases between them. The CDR3: CASSLVGNTHEQYF. DNA of the CDR3: TGTGCCAGCAGCTTAGTGGGGAATACCCACGAGCAGTACTTC.

V gene TRBV5-1 combines with J gene TRBJ2-2, with unresolved D. The length of the CDR3 is 13 residues. Trimming took off 0 bases at V and 5 bases at J, with 5 bases between the two ends. From germline, CDR1 is SGHRS and CDR2 YFSETQ. DNA for the CDR3: TGCGCCAGCAGCTTGGAGTTTACCGGGGAGCTGTTTTTT. Its translation is CASSLEFTGELFF.

The sample holds many counts of this clonotype. This chain uses TRBV6-2 or TRBV6-3 with TRBJ2-7, with 10 nucleotides matching TRBD2. This CDR3 spans 16 amino acids. Per the germline V gene, CDR1 is MNHEY and CDR2 is SVGEGT. The trim removed 6 bases at V and 4 bases at J, leaving 12 bases unmatched. CDR3 DNA sequence: TGTGCCAGCAGACCCATCGGACTAGCGGAAGGTTACGAGCAGTACTTC. Residues: CASRPIGLAEGYEQYF.

The rearrangement links TRBV25-1 to TRBJ2-3; possibly TRBD2 for D (5 bases). The CDR3 runs to 16 residues. CDR1 and CDR2 (germline): MGHDK, SYGVNS. Trimming removed 2 bases from V and 4 bases from J, with 16 bases in between. CDR3 nucleotides: TGTGCCAGCAGTGAACCCGGCCAGCTGGGAGCAGATACGCAGTATTTT. Amino acids: CASSEPGQLGADTQYF.

CDR3 in DNA: TGTGCCAGCAATCCGGGCGGGCGCTACGAGCAGTACTTC. Its translation is CASNPGGRYEQYF. The V gene is TRBV6-1, the J gene TRBJ2-7, with D maybe TRBD2 (5 bases). The V end was cut by 7 bases, the J end by 3 bases, with 13 bases between. The CDR3 is made up of 13 amino acids. The germline V gene has CDR1 MNHNS and CDR2 SASEGT.

The sample holds a few counts of this clonotype. A read error may produce the germline difference seen at one junction end. This sequence joins TRBV5-5 and TRBJ2-1; D gene uncertain. CDR3 length: 14 amino acids. CDR1 SGHKS and CDR2 YYEKEE come from the germline V gene (reference sequence). The CDR3 region is CASSLFTSNNEQFF. DNA for the CDR3: TGTGCCAGCAGCTTGTTCACCTCCAACAATGAGCAGTTCTTC.

In its sample, this clonotype was seen many times. The gene calls are TRBV6-5 and TRBJ1-1; D gene unclear. CDR1 and CDR2 from the germline V gene are MNHEY and SVGAGI. The length of the CDR3 is 15 residues. Trimming cost V 2 bases and J 0 bases, with 10 bases left between them. The CDR3 DNA reads TGTGCCAGCAGTTACGACTGGCAGCTGAACACTGAAGCTTTCTTT. As protein: CASSYDWQLNTEAFF.

This rearrangement joins TRBV29-1 to TRBJ2-7; D is undetermined. This CDR3 comprises 11 residues. V lost 7 bases and J lost 3, with 10 bases in between. Germline V gene data show CDR1 as SQVTM and CDR2 as ANQGSEA. CDR3 in DNA: TGCAGCGCCCTGGGGATCTACGAGCAGTACTTC. The encoded protein is CSALGIYEQYF.

A few counts support this clonotype. CDR3 nucleotides: TGTGCCAGCTCGCTATCACGGGCCGGGACTAGCACCAGAGGATACGAGCAGTACTTC. Its translation: CASSLSRAGTSTRGYEQYF. This rearrangement joins TRBV18 to TRBJ2-7; 9 nucleotides agree with TRBD2. The CDR3 has 19 residues. V lost 6 bases and J lost 4; bases outside the gene matches: 22. Germline assignment: CDR1 KGHSH and CDR2 LQKENI.

The sample holds many counts of this clonotype. This chain connects TRBV11-2 to TRBJ2-2; 7 bases line up with TRBD1. V was clipped by 6 bases and J by 4 bases; unmatched bases: 8. Per germline, CDR1 SGHAT and CDR2 FQNNGV. This CDR3 is built from 15 residues. In nucleotides, the CDR3 is TGTGCCAGCAGTCCAGACAGGGTCCCCACCGGGGAGCTGTTTTTT. Protein: CASSPDRVPTGELFF.

This chain uses TRBV18 with TRBJ2-3, with a tentative D call TRBD2 (6 bases). Trimming took 3 bases from V and 0 from J, leaving 13 bases between them. The CDR3 consists of 16 residues. Germline V lookup: CDR1 KGHSH, CDR2 LQKENI. The chain's CDR3 is CASSPLGGVSTDTQYF. The CDR3 DNA reads TGTGCCAGCTCACCCCTGGGGGGAGTAAGCACAGATACGCAGTATTTT.

This clonotype turned up a few times. The V gene is TRBV28, the J gene TRBJ1-3; no definite D call. V lost 5 bases, J lost 4 bases, and 12 bases lay in between. The CDR3 consists of 14 residues. Germline V lookup: CDR1 MDHEN, CDR2 SYDVKM. The CDR3 is CASSPRGPGNTIYF. CDR3 bases: TGTGCCAGCAGTCCCCGAGGGCCAGGAAACACCATATATTTT.

This clonotype was counted ten times or more. This chain joins TRBV28 and TRBJ2-7; TRBD2 matches at 9 bases. This CDR3 comprises 13 residues. Germline V gene sequence: CDR1 MDHEN, CDR2 SYDVKM. Losses at the gene ends were 5 bases for V and 6 bases for J; bases not matched to a gene: 5. The CDR3 reads CASSVAGVGEQYF. The CDR3 DNA is TGTGCCAGCAGTGTAGCGGGAGTAGGCGAGCAGTACTTC.

This clonotype was seen a handful of times. J is TRBJ1-4 and V is TRBV20-1; TRBD1 is a possible D gene (5 bases). The germline gives CDR1 DFQATT, CDR2 SNEGSKA (reference sequence). The V end lost 7 bases, the J end lost 4 bases, and 16 bases lay between the germline ends. CDR3 length equals 14 residues. In DNA, the CDR3 is TGCAGTGTTACCCGGGGGGGAAGTAATGAAAAACTGTTTTTT. Translation gives CSVTRGGSNEKLFF.

This clonotype was found a few times. The rearrangement joins TRBV19 to TRBJ2-3, with 8 positions matching TRBD2. The CDR3 contains 17 residues. Losses at the gene ends were 3 bases for V and 5 bases for J; bases not matched to a gene: 13. Germline lookup yields CDR1 LNHDA and CDR2 SQIVND (reference sequence). The CDR3 sequence is CASSMVWERREEDTQYF. The DNA for the CDR3 is TGTGCCAGTAGTATGGTTTGGGAACGGCGGGAGGAAGATACGCAGTATTTT.

A few counts support this clonotype. The chain uses TRBV20-1 and TRBJ2-2, with no clear D. Germline V CDR1 and CDR2: DFQATT, SNEGSKA (reference sequence). This CDR3 has 15 residues. The V gene lost 1 base and the J gene lost 5 bases, with 14 bases spanning the gap. The CDR3: CSARAPLRLTGELFF. As DNA, the CDR3 is TGCAGTGCTAGAGCCCCGCTTAGGTTGACCGGGGAGCTGTTTTTT.

This clonotype was counted between two and nine times. CDR3 region: CASSVKGGTEQFF. CDR3 coding DNA: TGTGCCAGCAGTGTAAAAGGGGGTACTGAGCAGTTCTTC. The genes are TRBV3-1 and TRBJ2-1; tentatively, D is TRBD1 (6 bases). CDR1 LGHDT and CDR2 YNNKEL come from the germline V gene (reference sequence). The CDR3 has 13 amino acids. V lost 6 bases, J lost 9 bases, and 15 bases lay in between.

The rearrangement joins TRBV6-1 to TRBJ1-5, with a weak D call TRBD1 (5 bases). Germline assignment: CDR1 MNHNS and CDR2 SASEGT. CDR3 length equals 18 residues. Trimming removed 6 bases from V and 2 bases from J, with 23 bases in between. CDR3 bases: TGTGCCAGCAGCAATGGGCGGGACCGCCGCAGGGGCAATCAGCCCCAGCATTTT. Translating gives CASSNGRDRRRGNQPQHF.

In this sample, this clonotype turned up a few times. The chain is built from TRBV29-1 and TRBJ2-1; 13 positions match TRBD2. Germline-derived CDR1 and CDR2 are SQVTM and ANQGSEA. This CDR3 contains 17 residues. V lost 6 bases and J lost 7; bases outside the gene matches: 15. In DNA form, the CDR3 reads TGCAGCGTCGAGCGGACTAGCGGGAGATTAGGGGGTAATGAGCAGTTCTTC. It yields the protein CSVERTSGRLGGNEQFF.

The V call is TRBV7-3, the J call TRBJ2-2; 7 bases align to TRBD2. The CDR3 length is 18 residues. V lost 1 base to trimming and J lost 3 bases; unmatched junction nucleotides: 11. Germline V lookup: CDR1 SGHTA, CDR2 FQGTGA. The CDR3 nucleotides are TGTGCCAGCAGCTTAAATTCCGTGGGAGGGCTGGACACCGGGGAGCTGTTTTTT. Protein product: CASSLNSVGGLDTGELFF.

This clonotype appeared a few times. The chain couples TRBV5-1 to TRBJ2-1; 9 nucleotides match TRBD2. V was pared by 6 bases and J by 2 bases, with 9 bases of the junction left unmatched. CDR1 SGHRS and CDR2 YFSETQ come from the germline V gene. The CDR3 runs to 16 residues. CDR3 region: CASKSLRLAAYNEQFF. The CDR3 coding sequence is TGCGCCAGCAAATCCCTCCGACTAGCGGCCTACAATGAGCAGTTCTTC.

A few counts support this clonotype. The gene calls are TRBV2 and TRBJ2-3; D call uncertain. This CDR3 is 13 amino acids long. CDR1 SNHLY and CDR2 FYNNEI come from the germline V gene. V shed 8 bases and J shed 0 bases, with 9 bases lying between them. CDR3 sequence: CASATDSTDTQYF. The CDR3 coding sequence is TGTGCCAGCGCTACAGATAGCACAGATACGCAGTATTTT.

The chain links TRBV20-1 to TRBJ2-3; TRBD2 matches at 8 bases. CDR1 DFQATT and CDR2 SNEGSKA come from the germline V gene (reference sequence). With 7 bases clipped from V and 2 bases from J, the junction kept 5 bases outside the gene matches. The CDR3 contains 13 residues. The CDR3 DNA reads TGCAGTGGCGAGACTAGCGTCACAGATACGCAGTATTTT. Translation: CSGETSVTDTQYF.

The J gene is TRBJ2-7, the V gene TRBV25-1; tentative D call: TRBD2 (5 bases). Per germline, CDR1 MGHDK and CDR2 SYGVNS. The CDR3 covers 17 residues. V was pared by 1 base and J by 0 bases, with 16 bases between. CDR3: CASSEWAGLGSSYEQYF. The CDR3 region has the DNA TGTGCCAGCAGTGAATGGGCGGGTTTAGGTAGCTCCTACGAGCAGTACTTC.

This chain links TRBV29-1 with TRBJ1-4; D unclear. Trimming left V 5 bases short and J 0 bases short, with 13 bases between. Germline values: CDR1 SQVTM, CDR2 ANQGSEA. The length of the CDR3 is 15 residues. The CDR3 reads CSVRDGSATNEKLFF. The CDR3 DNA sequence: TGCAGCGTTCGAGATGGCAGCGCAACTAATGAAAAACTGTTTTTT.

This clonotype was counted between two and nine times. The genes are TRBV20-1 and TRBJ2-7, with 9 bases that match TRBD1. Losses at the gene ends were 1 base for V and 6 bases for J; bases not matched to a gene: 7. The CDR3 extends over 14 amino acids. The germline V gene has CDR1 DFQATT and CDR2 SNEGSKA (reference sequence). CDR3 nucleotides: TGCAGTGCTAGAGGACAGGGGGTAGGAGGCGAGCAGTACTTC. Its protein is CSARGQGVGGEQYF.